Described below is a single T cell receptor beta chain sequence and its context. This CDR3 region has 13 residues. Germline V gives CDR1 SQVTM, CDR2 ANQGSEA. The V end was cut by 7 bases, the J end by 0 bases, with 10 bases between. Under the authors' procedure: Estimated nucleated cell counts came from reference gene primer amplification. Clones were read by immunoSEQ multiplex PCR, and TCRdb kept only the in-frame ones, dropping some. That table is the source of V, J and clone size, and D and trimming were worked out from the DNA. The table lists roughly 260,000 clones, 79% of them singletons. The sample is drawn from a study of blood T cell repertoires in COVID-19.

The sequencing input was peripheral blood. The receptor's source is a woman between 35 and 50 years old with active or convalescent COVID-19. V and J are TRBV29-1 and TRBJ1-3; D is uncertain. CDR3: CSAVRGSGNTIYF. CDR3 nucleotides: TGCAGCGCCGTACGGGGCTCTGGAAACACCATATATTTT.